One and the same sample provided the 18 T cell receptor beta chains below, sequenced in a study of T-cell reconstitution after alpha-beta-depleted transplantation in children. This sample's TCRbeta library carried unique molecular identifier barcodes. TCRdb reanalysed the PCR reads using MiXCR and keeps one entry per CDR3 protein. The repertoire has hundreds of thousands of distinct CDR3 sequences, approximately 15% of them found once; the top ten carry 43%. Sample: PBMCs, mostly from graft donor cells, taken 360 days after TCRalphabeta/CD19-depleted stem cell transplant. The source of these receptors is a male patient aged 2-9 years who had a stem cell transplant for acute lymphoblastic leukemia, so the T cells may come from the graft donor.

For the CDR3, the DNA is TGCGCCAGCAGCTTGGTACACCTCCAAGAGACCCAGTACTTC. Its protein is CASSLVHLQETQYF. The chain combines TRBV5-1 with TRBJ2-5; no reliable D call. CDR1 SGHRS and CDR2 YFSETQ come from the germline V gene. V dropped 0 bases and J dropped 1 base, with 7 bases sitting between them. This CDR3 has 14 amino acids.

V gene TRBV20-1 combines with J gene TRBJ1-3; no reliable D call. The CDR3 has 13 residues. Germline CDR1 reads DFQATT; CDR2 reads SNEGSKA (reference sequence). Trimming took 2 bases from V and 4 from J, leaving 9 bases between them. CDR3 in amino acids: CSARPTAGNTIYF. DNA for the CDR3: TGCAGTGCTAGACCTACAGCCGGAAACACCATATATTTT.

CDR3 sequence reads: CSARSRDTRYEQYF. CDR3 bases: TGCAGTGCTAGATCTCGGGACACCCGTTACGAGCAGTACTTC. The chain recombines TRBV20-1 with TRBJ2-7; D possibly corresponds to TRBD1 (6 bases). Per the germline V gene, CDR1 is DFQATT and CDR2 is SNEGSKA (reference sequence). This CDR3 is built from 14 residues. The germline V and J ends were trimmed by 2 bases and 4 bases, with 15 bases remaining between them.

Many counts were recorded for this clonotype. The chain combines TRBV7-9 with TRBJ2-2; 7 bases are a match to TRBD1. This CDR3 spans 14 amino acids. CDR1 and CDR2 from the germline V gene are SEHNR and FQNEAQ (reference sequence). V shed 5 bases, J shed 3 bases, and the junction held 3 bases outside the gene matches. For the CDR3, the DNA is TGTGCCAGCAGCCGGGACAGCTACACCGGGGAGCTGTTTTTT. This codes for CASSRDSYTGELFF.

This clonotype was counted between two and nine times. This rearrangement joins TRBV12-3 or TRBV12-4 to TRBJ1-1; D unclear. The CDR3 contains 16 residues. The V end was cut by 1 base, the J end by 6 bases, with 18 bases between. The CDR3 reads CASSLGTYPPYPEAFF. CDR3 nucleotides: TGTGCCAGCAGTTTAGGAACGTATCCCCCGTACCCTGAAGCTTTCTTT.

This clonotype was seen only a few times. The rearrangement links TRBV5-6 to TRBJ2-7, with D perhaps matching TRBD2 (5 bases). CDR3 length: 14 amino acids. Germline V gene sequence: CDR1 SGHDT, CDR2 YYEEEE. The V and J ends lost 4 bases and 0 bases respectively, with 11 bases between them. The CDR3 DNA is TGTGCCAGCAGCCCTCTAGCCCCCTCCTACGAGCAGTACTTC. Its protein product is CASSPLAPSYEQYF.

There are a few counts of this clonotype. This chain links TRBV5-1 with TRBJ1-5; D gene unclear. The CDR3 covers 13 residues. Looked up from germline, CDR1 is SGHRS and CDR2 is YFSETQ. V lost 4 bases, J lost 0 bases, and 5 bases lay in between. Here the CDR3 DNA reads TGCGCCAGCAGCCCGGGTAGCAATCAGCCCCAGCATTTT. This sequence encodes CASSPGSNQPQHF.

This clonotype was seen only a few times. The V call is TRBV4-3, the J call TRBJ1-2; 10 bases align to TRBD1. Germline V gene sequence: CDR1 LGHNA, CDR2 YSLEER. J gave up 8 bases and V 0 bases, and 3 bases lay outside the gene matches. CDR3 length equals 14 residues. CDR3: CASSQDRDRGGYTF. The CDR3 region has the DNA TGCGCCAGCAGCCAAGATAGGGACAGGGGAGGCTACACCTTC.

This clonotype appeared a few times. The chain carries TRBV5-4 and TRBJ1-6; possible D gene TRBD1, 5 bases. The germline CDR1 and CDR2 sequences are SGHNT and YYREEE (reference sequence). V shed 10 bases and J shed 4 bases, with 15 bases lying between them. The CDR3 loop spans 14 amino acids. Here the CDR3 reads CAGGMGDYNSPLHF. CDR3 nucleotides: TGTGCCGGTGGGATGGGGGATTATAATTCACCCCTCCACTTT.

The CDR3 DNA sequence: TGTGCCAGCAGCTCCGGGAGCGGTAGAGCCTCCGGAAACACCATATATTTT. This gives the protein CASSSGSGRASGNTIYF. The V call is TRBV7-2, the J call TRBJ1-3; no clear D. Trimming shortened V by 4 bases and J by 4 bases, and 20 bases separated the two germline ends. The CDR3 totals 17 residues. Per germline, CDR1 SGHTA and CDR2 FQGNSA.

This clonotype was counted ten times or more. This chain joins TRBV7-2 and TRBJ2-1, with unresolved D. CDR1 is SGHTA and CDR2 is FQGNSA in the germline V gene. The germline V and J ends were trimmed by 1 base and 4 bases, with 14 bases remaining between them. The CDR3 loop spans 16 amino acids. CDR3 amino acids: CASSLESREKYNEQFF. CDR3 in DNA: TGTGCCAGCAGCTTAGAAAGCAGAGAGAAATACAATGAGCAGTTCTTC.

This clonotype occurred a few times. This chain joins TRBV7-9 and TRBJ1-4; 7 positions agree with TRBD1. The V gene's germline CDR1 is SEHNR and CDR2 FQNEAQ (reference sequence). CDR3 length equals 14 residues. After removal of 5 bases from V and 7 bases from J, the junction contained 7 bases not matched to a gene. In DNA, the CDR3 is TGTGCCAGCAGCCCGACAGGGCCAGGTGAAAAACTGTTTTTT. It encodes CASSPTGPGEKLFF.

This sequence joins TRBV20-1 and TRBJ1-2; 12 bases fit TRBD1. Losses at the gene ends were 5 bases for V and 7 bases for J; bases not matched to a gene: 8. Germline assignment: CDR1 DFQATT and CDR2 SNEGSKA (reference sequence). The CDR3 consists of 14 residues. CDR3 in amino acids: CSAQPGQGAFGYTF. For the CDR3, the DNA is TGCAGTGCTCAACCGGGACAGGGGGCTTTTGGCTACACCTTC.

In its sample, this clonotype was seen once. This sequence joins TRBV11-1 and TRBJ2-1; D could derive from TRBD1 or TRBD2 (5 bases each). The CDR3 is 16 residues long. Germline V lookup: CDR1 SGHAT, CDR2 FQDESV (reference sequence). The V and J ends lost 1 base and 7 bases respectively, with 17 bases between them. The CDR3 coding sequence is TGTGCCAGCAGCTTAGTAGCCCAGGGACGGTGGAATGAGCAGTTCTTC. This codes for CASSLVAQGRWNEQFF.

The rearrangement uses TRBV9 and TRBJ1-3; D not certain. CDR3 length equals 11 residues. CDR1 and CDR2 (germline): SGDLS, YYNGEE. Deletions cut 0 bases from V and 5 bases from J, with 0 bases between. CDR3 nucleotides: TGTGCCAGCAGCGTAGGAAACACCATATATTTT. Amino acids: CASSVGNTIYF.

CDR3 DNA: TGTGCCAGCAGTCCAGGGGACCGAGGCCGGGAGACCCAGTACTTC. As protein: CASSPGDRGRETQYF. The chain joins TRBV12-3 or TRBV12-4 to TRBJ2-5; D is possibly TRBD1 (6 bases). V gave up 5 bases and J gave up 5 bases, with 18 bases separating them. This CDR3 contains 15 residues.

The chain combines TRBV10-3 with TRBJ1-5; D ambiguous. V dropped 2 bases and J dropped 2 bases, with 10 bases sitting between them. The CDR3 spans 15 residues. Germline V gene data show CDR1 as ENHRY and CDR2 as SYGVKD. The CDR3 coding sequence is TGTGCCATCAGTGAGAGTAGGGCCGGCAATCAGCCCCAGCATTTT. As protein: CAISESRAGNQPQHF.

The CDR3 DNA follows: TGTGCCACCAGTGATCCGACAGGGGGCCATTCCGGGGAGCTGTTTTTT. Translated: CATSDPTGGHSGELFF. V gene TRBV24-1 combines with J gene TRBJ2-2; TRBD1 matches 10 bases. Germline V CDR1 and CDR2: KGHDR, SFDVKD. V was pared by 3 bases and J by 6 bases, with 6 bases of the junction left unmatched. The CDR3 is 16 residues long.